These 9 T cell receptor beta chains were sequenced from one sample in a study of T cells after posttransplantation cyclophosphamide. Data came from immunoSEQ multiplex PCR; TCRdb stores just in-frame clones and leaves some out. This sample carries over 30,000 clones, none of them present only once. The sequencing input was PBMCs. All receptors derive from a girl between 10 and 17 years old in good health, CMV-negative, and a related stem cell transplant donor.

This clone was recorded a few times. The V gene is TRBV30, the J gene TRBJ2-1, with D uncertain. The germline CDR1 and CDR2 sequences are GTSNPN and SVGIG (reference sequence). V lost 1 base, J lost 6 bases, and 19 bases lay in between. This CDR3 region has 16 residues. CDR3 DNA sequence: TGTGCCTGGAGTGCGTCACCCGGAGCTTTGACCAATGAGCAGTTCTTC. Protein product: CAWSASPGALTNEQFF. The complete variable domain, with remaining parts taken from reference TRBV30 and TRBJ2-1, reads SQTIHQWPATLVQPVGSPLSLECTVEGTSNPNLYWYRQAAGRGLQLLFYSVGIGQISSEVPQNLSASRPQDRQFILSSKKLLLSDSGFYLCAWSASPGALTNEQFFGPGTRLTVL.

This clone showed up many times. V gene TRBV7-8 combines with J gene TRBJ2-5; 7 nucleotides line up with TRBD1. V shed 5 bases, J shed 1 base, and the junction held 10 bases outside the gene matches. The CDR3 covers 16 residues. CDR1 and CDR2 from the germline V gene are SGHVS and FQNEAQ. The chain's CDR3 is CASSQTGPRTQETQYF. In DNA form, the CDR3 reads TGTGCCAGCAGCCAGACAGGGCCTCGTACCCAAGAGACCCAGTACTTC.

This clone was seen ten or more times. V usage is TRBV5-1 and J usage is TRBJ2-1; D perhaps matches TRBD1 (5 bases). The CDR3 has 16 amino acids. The germline CDR1 and CDR2 sequences are SGHRS and YFSETQ. V was cut by 0 bases and J by 0 bases, with 10 bases left in between. The CDR3 DNA is TGCGCCAGCAGCTTGGGGGGCTCGAGCTCCTACAATGAGCAGTTCTTC. Translating it yields CASSLGGSSSYNEQFF.

This clone was detected ten times or more. This sequence joins TRBV9 and TRBJ2-2; 9 bases fit TRBD2. This CDR3 is built from 16 residues. CDR1 SGDLS and CDR2 YYNGEE come from the germline V gene. Losses at the gene ends were 0 bases for V and 5 bases for J; bases not matched to a gene: 5. CDR3 in DNA: TGTGCCAGCAGCGTAGGTCCAGCGGGAGGAACCGGGGAGCTGTTTTTT. Amino acids: CASSVGPAGGTGELFF.

The sample holds many counts of this clone. The chain joins TRBV10-3 to TRBJ1-1, with 9 bases identical to TRBD1. The CDR3 has 15 residues. The ends lost 6 bases at V and 0 bases at J; junction bases unmatched: 5. Germline V lookup: CDR1 ENHRY, CDR2 SYGVKD. CDR3 coding DNA: TGTGCCATCAGCGGACAGGGGTCGGTGAACACTGAAGCTTTCTTT. Translating it yields CAISGQGSVNTEAFF.

The chain has TRBV2 and TRBJ2-7; TRBD1 aligns across 8 bases. Unmatched junction bases numbered 12, after V lost 7 bases and J lost 7 bases. CDR3 length: 14 amino acids. Germline values: CDR1 SNHLY, CDR2 FYNNEI. CDR3: CASKEDRVVREQYF. As DNA, the CDR3 is TGTGCCAGCAAGGAGGACAGGGTGGTGCGGGAGCAGTACTTC.

This clone was found many times. V and J are TRBV28 and TRBJ2-7, with 11 bases that match TRBD2. Germline V gene lookup returns CDR1 MDHEN and CDR2 SYDVKM. V lost 6 bases, J lost 2 bases, and 6 bases stayed unmatched. CDR3 size: 15 residues. CDR3 coding DNA: TGTGCCAGCAGCACCCTAGCGGGAGGTACCTACGAGCAGTACTTC. This translates into CASSTLAGGTYEQYF.

The table lists this clone with many counts. The chain uses TRBV7-9 and TRBJ1-5; D is ambiguous. This CDR3 region has 15 residues. Per the germline V gene, CDR1 is SEHNR and CDR2 is FQNEAQ (reference sequence). Trimming stripped 4 bases from V and 0 bases from J, with 10 bases between. CDR3 residues: CASSSDGGSNQPQHF. The CDR3, as DNA: TGTGCCAGCAGCTCCGACGGCGGTAGCAATCAGCCCCAGCATTTT.

In its sample, this clone was seen a few times. This chain links TRBV30 with TRBJ2-1, with D possibly being TRBD1 (6 bases). V was cut by 0 bases and J by 11 bases, with 11 bases left in between. The CDR3 spans 12 residues. CDR1 is GTSNPN and CDR2 is SVGIG in the germline V gene (reference sequence). CDR3 sequence reads: CAWSVQGRKQFF. The CDR3 DNA is TGTGCCTGGAGTGTACAGGGACGCAAGCAGTTCTTC.